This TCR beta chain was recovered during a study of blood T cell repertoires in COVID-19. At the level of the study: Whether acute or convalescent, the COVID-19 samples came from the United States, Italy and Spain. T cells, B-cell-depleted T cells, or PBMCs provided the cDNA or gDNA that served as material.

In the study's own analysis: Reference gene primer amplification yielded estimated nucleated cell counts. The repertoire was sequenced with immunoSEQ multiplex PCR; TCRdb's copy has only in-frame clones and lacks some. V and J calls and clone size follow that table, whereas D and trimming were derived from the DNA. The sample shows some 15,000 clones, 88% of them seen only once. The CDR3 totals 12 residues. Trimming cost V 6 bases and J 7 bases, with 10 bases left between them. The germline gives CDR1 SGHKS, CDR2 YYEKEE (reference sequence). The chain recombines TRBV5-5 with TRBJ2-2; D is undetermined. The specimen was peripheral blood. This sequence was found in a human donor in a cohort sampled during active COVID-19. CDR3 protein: CASNLRDGELFF. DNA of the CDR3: TGTGCCAGCAACCTGAGAGACGGGGAGCTGTTTTTT.